This T cell receptor beta chain was observed in a study of CD8 T cells in Susac syndrome. The RNA input was roughly 0.5 to 1 ug, and it was reverse transcribed with random hexamers. With immunoSEQ multiplex PCR, TCR beta CDR3 was amplified across 54 Vbeta and 13 Jbeta. TCRdb redid the calling of the immunoSEQ multiplex PCR reads with MiXCR, one entry per CDR3 protein. The sample consists of approximately 200,000 distinct CDR3 sequences, roughly 94% of them appearing once. The CDR3 is 13 residues long. Looked up from germline, CDR1 is LGHDT and CDR2 is YNNKEL (reference sequence). The V and J ends lost 3 bases and 8 bases respectively, with 11 bases between them.

Input material: CD4+ T cells from PBMCs. This TCR derives from a human donor with multiple sclerosis. The J gene is TRBJ1-3, the V gene TRBV3-1; a weak D match, TRBD1 (6 bases). DNA of the CDR3: TGTGCCAGCAGCCAGGGACAAGTGGACACCATATATTTT. Residues: CASSQGQVDTIYF.